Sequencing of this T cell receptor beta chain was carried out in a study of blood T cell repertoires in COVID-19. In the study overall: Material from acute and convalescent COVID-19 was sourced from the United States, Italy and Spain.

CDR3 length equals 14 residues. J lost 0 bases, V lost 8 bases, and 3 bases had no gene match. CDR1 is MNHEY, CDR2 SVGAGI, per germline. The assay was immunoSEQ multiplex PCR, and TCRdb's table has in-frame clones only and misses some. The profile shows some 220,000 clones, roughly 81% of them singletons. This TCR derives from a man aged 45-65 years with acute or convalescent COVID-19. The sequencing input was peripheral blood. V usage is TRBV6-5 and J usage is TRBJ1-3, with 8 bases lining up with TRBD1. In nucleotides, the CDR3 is TGTGCCAGCTTTGGACAGGGCTCTGGAAACACCATATATTTT. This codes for CASFGQGSGNTIYF.